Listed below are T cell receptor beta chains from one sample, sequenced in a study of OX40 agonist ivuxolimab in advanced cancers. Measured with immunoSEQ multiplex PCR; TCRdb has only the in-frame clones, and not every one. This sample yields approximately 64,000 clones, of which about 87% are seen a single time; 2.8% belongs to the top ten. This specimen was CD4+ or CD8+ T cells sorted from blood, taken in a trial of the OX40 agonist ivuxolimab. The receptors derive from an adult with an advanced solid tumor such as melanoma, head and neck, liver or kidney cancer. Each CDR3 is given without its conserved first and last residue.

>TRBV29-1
SALGMGQGNGYT
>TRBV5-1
ASSTGQGSYGYT
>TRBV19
ASSFHRAAEQF
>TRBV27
ASRNWYQETQY
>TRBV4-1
ASSQTTRDNNEQF
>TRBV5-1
ASSAGTSGTLTQY
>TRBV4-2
ASSQDFQRKYQETQY
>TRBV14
ASSEWTGGIETQY
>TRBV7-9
ASSTGTLVGESSYNEQF
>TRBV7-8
ASSLGSAKDTEAF
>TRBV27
ASALQGAQYGYT
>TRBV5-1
ASRQSTNEKLF
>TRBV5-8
ASSSGRTGVIEKLF
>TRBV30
AWSAFTKNIQY
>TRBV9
ASSKQGGSSYEQY
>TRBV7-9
ASSPGTSGSQTQY
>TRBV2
ASRRTGGPLGGYT
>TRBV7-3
ASSLTVGSGYT
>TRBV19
ASSQETGAGNTIY
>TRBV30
AWRWVGGDGYT
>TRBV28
ASSLSTRTDTQY
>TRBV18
ASSPTPGRSAYEQY
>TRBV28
ASSNPHLQGGGNQPQH
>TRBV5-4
ASSLRGYQETQY
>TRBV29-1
SVRTGGGGNTIY
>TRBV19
ASSDSGPLGDTQY
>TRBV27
ASIPDPGQGAGEQY
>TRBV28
ASSRTDYSNQPQH
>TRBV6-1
ASSSGLAGGNEQF
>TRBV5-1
ASSLGALNTGELF
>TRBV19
ASSFTGYEAF
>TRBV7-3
ASSLRLSSYNEQF
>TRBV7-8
ASSLGSRANYGYT
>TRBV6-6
ASTSGGQFEAF
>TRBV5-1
ASSSLAGVHNGQF
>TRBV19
ASSTPGQQETQY
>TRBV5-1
ASSLQGGSYEQY
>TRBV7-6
ASSLGGGFGQPQH
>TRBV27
ASSLTRGGQETQY
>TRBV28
ASSSRRLVNEQF
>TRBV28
ASSLDGNYGYT
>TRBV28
ASSSFGSGTRREQY
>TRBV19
ASSGSGWGMNTEAF
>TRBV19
ASSRRGQETQY
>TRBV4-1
ASSQGRAGGAFGELF
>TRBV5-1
ASSQSQETQY
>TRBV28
ASSGPEQGEQF
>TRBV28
ASSGTGLVGYT